Shown below are 20 T cell receptor beta chains from a single sample sequenced in a study of T cell responses to AZD1222 COVID-19 vaccine. Clones were read by immunoSEQ multiplex PCR, and TCRdb kept only the in-frame ones, dropping some. The sample holds more than 250,000 clones; more than 80% are singletons and the top ten take 0.55%. This specimen was peripheral blood, taken on day 0 of AZD1222 vaccination. These receptors all come from an adult in good health.

The chain links TRBV2 to TRBJ2-3; D remains unclear. Deletions cut 6 bases from V and 5 bases from J, with 9 bases between. CDR3 length equals 12 residues. CDR1 and CDR2 (germline): SNHLY, FYNNEI. CDR3 in DNA: TGTGCCAGCAGCACGAACGTAGATACGCAGTATTTT. Its protein is CASSTNVDTQYF.

The V gene is TRBV10-3, the J gene TRBJ1-2; a weak D match, TRBD1 (6 bases). The CDR3 has 13 amino acids. Germline V gene sequence: CDR1 ENHRY, CDR2 SYGVKD. V was trimmed by 4 bases and J by 7 bases, leaving 13 bases between them. The CDR3 DNA follows: TGTGCCATCAGTGGAGTGGGGGGGCTTGGCTACACCTTC. Translated, it gives CAISGVGGLGYTF.

The V and J genes are TRBV27 and TRBJ1-2; D is possibly TRBD1 (6 bases). The CDR3 has 14 residues. The V end lost 6 bases, the J end lost 4 bases, and 15 bases lay between the germline ends. Germline CDR1 MNHEY, CDR2 SMNVEV (reference sequence). The CDR3 coding sequence is TGTGCCAGCAGCGGGGGGGGGCACCCCTATGGCTACACCTTC. This gives the protein CASSGGGHPYGYTF.

V usage is TRBV6-2 or TRBV6-3 and J usage is TRBJ2-5; either TRBD1 or TRBD2 may supply D (5 bases each). CDR1 and CDR2 from the germline V gene are MNHEY and SVGEGT. V was shortened by 5 bases and J by 5 bases, with 15 bases between the two germline ends. There are 14 residues in the CDR3. DNA for the CDR3: TGTGCCAGCAGTAAACGGGACCCCCGGGAGACCCAGTACTTC. This codes for CASSKRDPRETQYF.

The chain joins TRBV10-3 to TRBJ2-7, with 9 bases lining up with TRBD1. After removal of 8 bases from V and 3 bases from J, the junction contained 2 bases not matched to a gene. Germline lookup yields CDR1 ENHRY and CDR2 SYGVKD. CDR3 length: 12 amino acids. The CDR3: CAIGGQGYEQYF. In DNA, the CDR3 is TGTGCCATCGGGGGACAGGGCTACGAGCAGTACTTC.

The genes are TRBV19 and TRBJ2-7, with TRBD1 identical over 11 bases. This CDR3 comprises 15 residues. V shed 4 bases, J shed 5 bases, and the junction held 7 bases outside the gene matches. Germline lookup yields CDR1 LNHDA and CDR2 SQIVND (reference sequence). CDR3 nucleotides: TGTGCCAGTAGTACACCGGGACAGGGGGTCGACGAGCAGTACTTC. Encoded protein: CASSTPGQGVDEQYF.

A few counts support this clone. V usage is TRBV7-3 and J usage is TRBJ2-1, with D possibly matching TRBD2 (6 bases). This CDR3 region has 16 residues. V lost 2 bases and J lost 2, with 13 bases in between. Germline V gene lookup returns CDR1 SGHTA and CDR2 FQGTGA. The DNA for the CDR3 is TGTGCCAGCAGCTTAGACGGGAGTCCCCCCTACAATGAGCAGTTCTTC. Protein sequence: CASSLDGSPPYNEQFF. The entire variable domain, with the rest obtained from reference TRBV7-3 and TRBJ2-1, is as follows: GAGVSQTPSNKVTEKGKYVELRCDPISGHTALYWYRQSLGQGPEFLIYFQGTGAADDSGLPNDRFFAVRPEGSVSTLKIQRTERGDSAVYLCASSLDGSPPYNEQFFGPGTRLTVL.

The chain combines TRBV6-2 or TRBV6-3 with TRBJ1-3, with D hard to call. In germline, CDR1 is MNHEY, CDR2 SVGEGT. Trimming stripped 6 bases from V and 0 bases from J, with 12 bases between. The CDR3 runs to 15 residues. The CDR3, as DNA: TGTGCCAGCAGCCTGACCTGGCCCTCTGGAAACACCATATATTTT. Its translation: CASSLTWPSGNTIYF.

V is TRBV9 and J is TRBJ1-1; D not certain. V lost 1 base to trimming and J lost 4 bases, with 17 bases between them. This CDR3 has 16 amino acids. Germline V gene sequence: CDR1 SGDLS, CDR2 YYNGEE. The CDR3 nucleotides read TGTGCCAGCAGCGTATCTCCCCATACTACAACCACTGAAGCTTTCTTT. It specifies CASSVSPHTTTTEAFF.

The chain has TRBV11-2 and TRBJ2-7, with 7 nucleotides matching TRBD1. The CDR3 sequence is 12 residues long. Looked up from germline, CDR1 is SGHAT and CDR2 is FQNNGV. J gave up 9 bases and V 0 bases, and 2 bases lay outside the gene matches. The CDR3 spells CASSLDRGPQYF. CDR3 DNA: TGTGCCAGCAGCTTAGATAGGGGGCCGCAGTACTTC.

V and J are TRBV12-3 or TRBV12-4 and TRBJ1-1; D is undetermined. The V end was cut by 3 bases, the J end by 3 bases, with 8 bases between. The CDR3 is made up of 13 amino acids. CDR3: CASSFKVYTEAFF. DNA of the CDR3: TGTGCCAGCAGTTTTAAAGTCTACACTGAAGCTTTCTTT.

This chain connects TRBV6-1 to TRBJ1-6; D call uncertain. Between the trimmed V and J ends, which lost 1 base and 10 bases, there was a span of 8 bases. Germline V lookup: CDR1 MNHNS, CDR2 SASEGT. The CDR3 consists of 13 residues. CDR3 sequence: CASSEVPDSPLHF. CDR3 DNA: TGTGCCAGCAGTGAAGTACCGGACTCACCCCTCCACTTT.

The chain couples TRBV30 to TRBJ1-1; D remains unclear. From germline, CDR1 is GTSNPN and CDR2 SVGIG (reference sequence). CDR3 length equals 16 residues. V was shortened by 1 base and J by 4 bases, with 19 bases between the two germline ends. The CDR3 bases are TGTGCCTGGAGTGCCTCAATCGTCCCGCGAGGCACTGAAGCTTTCTTT. Amino acids: CAWSASIVPRGTEAFF.

The chain recombines TRBV2 with TRBJ2-7; 14 nucleotides match TRBD2. The V segment lost 9 bases and the J segment 4 bases; nucleotides outside the gene matches: 2. Germline values: CDR1 SNHLY, CDR2 FYNNEI. This CDR3 is built from 13 residues. The CDR3 here is CARRLAGGYEQYF. The DNA for the CDR3 is TGTGCCAGACGACTAGCGGGGGGGTACGAGCAGTACTTC.

This chain joins TRBV19 and TRBJ1-6; D is undetermined. The CDR3 loop spans 13 amino acids. Trimming pared 2 bases from V and 17 bases from J, leaving 16 bases between. CDR1 is LNHDA and CDR2 is SQIVND in the germline V gene (reference sequence). In DNA, the CDR3 is TGTGCCAGTAGTATAACGGCCCAACGTCCAGTCCACTTT. It yields the protein CASSITAQRPVHF.

The rearrangement joins TRBV2 to TRBJ1-6; D is perhaps TRBD1 (5 bases). The germline V gene has CDR1 SNHLY and CDR2 FYNNEI. V was shortened by 6 bases and J by 7 bases, with 16 bases between the two germline ends. There are 15 residues in the CDR3. The CDR3 region has the DNA TGTGCCAGCAGGTACAGGCTATCAGGGAATTCACCCCTCCACTTT. This codes for CASRYRLSGNSPLHF. The whole variable domain, remainder taken from reference TRBV2 and TRBJ1-6, is EPEVTQTPSHQVTQMGQEVILRCVPISNHLYFYWYRQILGQKVEFLVSFYNNEISEKSEIFDDQFSVERPDGSNFTLKIRSTKLEDSAMYFCASRYRLSGNSPLHFGNGTRLTVT.

V usage is TRBV5-8 and J usage is TRBJ2-3; a weak D match, TRBD1 (5 bases). CDR3 length: 15 residues. V was clipped by 3 bases and J by 1 base, with 12 bases between them. Germline V lookup: CDR1 SGHTS, CDR2 YDEGEE. The CDR3 coding sequence is TGTGCCAGCAGCTCACGACAGAGCGGCACAGATACGCAGTATTTT. This encodes CASSSRQSGTDTQYF. Supplemented by reference TRBV5-8 and TRBJ2-3, the full variable domain reads EAGVTQSPTHLIKTRGQQATLRCSPISGHTSVYWYQQALGLGLQFLLWYDEGEERNRGNFPPRFSGRQFPNYSSELNVNALELEDSALYLCASSSRQSGTDTQYFGPGTRLTVL.

This clone has a handful of counts. The rearrangement uses TRBV5-6 and TRBJ2-7, with D unresolved. Looked up from germline, CDR1 is SGHDT and CDR2 is YYEEEE. The ends were cut back, 4 bases at V and 7 bases at J, with 12 bases in the middle. The CDR3 length is 12 residues. The CDR3, as DNA: TGTGCCAGCAGCGACCAAAGGTTGGAGCAGTACTTC. This sequence encodes CASSDQRLEQYF.

The chain has TRBV7-8 and TRBJ1-6; 8 positions agree with TRBD1. J gave up 7 bases and V 6 bases, and 14 bases lay outside the gene matches. CDR3 size: 17 residues. Germline V gene sequence: CDR1 SGHVS, CDR2 FQNEAQ. The CDR3 here is CASRVRARGQENSPLHF. The CDR3 DNA is TGTGCCAGCAGAGTTAGAGCCCGGGGACAGGAAAATTCACCCCTCCACTTT.

This clone was picked up one time. This rearrangement joins TRBV24-1 to TRBJ1-1; no reliable D call. The CDR3 is made up of 13 amino acids. V shed 1 base and J shed 1 base, with 3 bases lying between them. The V gene's germline CDR1 is KGHDR and CDR2 SFDVKD. The CDR3 DNA sequence: TGTGCCACCAGTGATTTTTGGAACACTGAAGCTTTCTTT. Its protein is CATSDFWNTEAFF.